What follows is one T cell receptor beta chain and its context. This clone was counted a single time. This clone's antigen is unknown. Per-base quality was not reported, and no clone a single base away is much larger than it. TCRbeta CDR3 regions were amplified from genomic DNA using the immunoSEQ Assay, a bias-controlled multiplex PCR. The study's processing was this. Nucleated cell counts per sample were estimated from amplification of reference gene primers within the assay. To quantify the absolute abundance of each unique TCRbeta CDR3 rearrangement, sequence reads were collapsed and filtered. Productive Simpson clonality was computed per sample as the square root of Simpson's diversity index over productive rearrangements. Entries here come from immuneACCESS through TCRdb and include only in-frame sequences with V and J called. Some clones fail to appear in such tables; in the studies checked, an unresolved V gene covers under half of the shortfall, and the cause of the remainder is unknown. Clonal size and the V and J genes are those of that table, whereas D and trimming came from the DNA. This sample comprises about 150,000 clones, roughly 84% of them detected only once. Under 7% of the sample is in the top ten clones.

In the prospective study, participants were about 18 to 100 years old, resided in approximately 22 geographic areas of the United States, and were enrolled through a virtual design. To assign participants to cohorts, the prospective study relied on clinical history that participants themselves reported in a screening survey and a study questionnaire. Exposed participants had been in contact, within 2 weeks of entering the study, with a person who had a PCR-confirmed or clinician-diagnosed case of COVID-19. In the prospective study, mobile phlebotomists collected whole blood, serum and a nasopharyngeal or oropharyngeal swab from each participant. Additional blood draws and questionnaires over an approximately 2-month period could optionally be provided by prospective study participants. Before DNA extraction, prospective study blood samples were shipped either frozen or at room temperature. These data come from a study of blood T cell repertoires in COVID-19 (TCRdb year 2020). In the study overall: The collaborator samples originated in the United States, Italy and Spain and spanned the acute and convalescent phases of COVID-19. The material from the prospective study consisted of cDNA or gDNA derived from T cells, B-cell-depleted T cells, or PBMCs. The dataset comprised deeply sampled blood TCRbeta repertoires from subjects exposed to, actively infected with, or recovered from COVID-19. A freely available public database, intended as a resource for researchers studying the immune response to SARS-CoV-2, is where the repertoires were released. Samples came from the ongoing ImmuneRACE study (first 160 participants) plus 1,254 subjects from 6 global collaborators. The sample metadata nearly always contained a de-identified subject ID, COVID-19 status, age in years and sex. Where available, HLA class I and class II types were taken from metadata supplied by the sample provider and were not determined by assay-based typing. Broader findings and caveats from the paper: The amount of clinical and demographic metadata varied by source and participant and was provided uncurated.

At the junction V is shortened by 0 bases and J by 10 bases; bases outside the gene matches: 8. From the cysteine through the phenylalanine, the CDR3 covers 16 amino acids. The CDR3 DNA has 48 bases and is translated from base 1. In the germline V gene, CDR1 corresponds to SGDLS and CDR2 to YYNGEE. The clonotype originates from a woman between 45 and 60 years old who had been exposed to COVID-19. Sample: PBMCs or T cells enriched from blood (not recorded which). Rearrangement joined TRBV9 to TRBJ2-1, with 12 central nucleotides matching TRBD2. The CDR3 region: CASSVAPGLAGGEQFF. The bases are TGTGCCAGCAGCGTAGCTCCGGGACTAGCGGGCGGGGAGCAGTTCTTC.